One T cell receptor beta chain is described in this entry. Its antigen is undetermined. Clones were sequenced by immunoSEQ multiplex PCR, and TCRdb holds only the in-frame ones, with some missing. The table includes 31,000 or so clones, around 96% detected once. The ends were cut back, 5 bases at V and 0 bases at J, with 13 bases in the middle. This CDR3 is built from 15 residues. Germline assignment: CDR1 MNHEY and CDR2 SMNVEV (reference sequence). The sample originates from a study of T cell clones after liver transplantation. Study-level information: Subjects received no induction therapy and standard immunosuppression until randomization at 12-24 months post-transplant.

Study-wide results and limits: In most of the 8 subjects, circulating graft-donor-reactive CD4 TCRbeta sequences fell significantly after transplant.

Sequencing was performed on CD8+ T cells from blood, taken 12 months after liver transplant. V is TRBV27 and J is TRBJ1-1, with D unclear. The TCR originated in a human patient who received a liver transplant. The T cells may partly be graft donor cells. CDR3 sequence reads: CASSPLAEMNTEAFF. The CDR3 region has the DNA TGTGCCAGCAGTCCCCTAGCGGAGATGAACACTGAAGCTTTCTTT.